This passage covers 19 T cell receptor beta chains from one sample sequenced in a study of T cells in localized non-small cell lung cancer. Generated by immunoSEQ multiplex PCR, the TCRdb table keeps only in-frame clones and is missing some. The data show some 700 clones, with 20% to 30% seen just once and approximately 6.5% held by the top ten. This specimen consisted of lung tumor tissue, obtained before any cancer treatment. The receptors come from a woman aged 35-75 years with stage III lung adenocarcinoma.

The chain has TRBV11-3 and TRBJ1-1; no firm D call. Germline CDR1 reads SGHNT; CDR2 reads YENEEA. Trimming left V 1 base short and J 1 base short, with 7 bases between. The CDR3 consists of 14 residues. CDR3 sequence reads: CASSLGVRNTEAFF. In DNA form, the CDR3 reads TGTGCCAGCAGCTTAGGTGTTCGGAACACTGAAGCTTTCTTT.

The sample holds a few counts of this clone. At one end, the junction sequence differs from germline, possibly due to a read error. V and J are TRBV6-8 and TRBJ2-7; D is possibly TRBD1 or TRBD2 (7 bases each). Germline values: CDR1 MNHGY, CDR2 SAAAGT. This CDR3 is built from 15 residues. This CDR3 is CATSRQGGFSDEQYF. CDR3 coding DNA: TGTGCCACCAGTAGACAGGGAGGGTTTTCGGACGAGCAGTACTTC.

The chain has TRBV18 and TRBJ2-5; 7 nucleotides line up with TRBD2. This CDR3 comprises 13 residues. J gave up 1 base and V 6 bases, and 2 bases lay outside the gene matches. Germline lookup yields CDR1 KGHSH and CDR2 LQKENI. The CDR3 protein is CASSASGQETQYF. The CDR3 DNA reads TGTGCCAGCTCCGCTAGCGGCCAAGAGACCCAGTACTTC.

This clone has only a few counts. This chain links TRBV4-1 with TRBJ1-2; D gene ambiguous. Deletions cut 8 bases from V and 0 bases from J, with 13 bases between. The CDR3 has 14 amino acids. CDR1 is MGHRA, CDR2 YSYEKL, per germline. For the CDR3, the DNA is TGCGCCAGCCGGCCTGGGATTACTAACTATGGCTACACCTTC. This codes for CASRPGITNYGYTF.

The chain employs TRBV10-3 and TRBJ1-4; D may be TRBD1 (5 bases). In germline, CDR1 is ENHRY, CDR2 SYGVKD. V dropped 10 bases and J dropped 2 bases, with 14 bases sitting between them. This CDR3 contains 14 residues. This CDR3 is CATRDPWTNEKLFF. CDR3 nucleotides: TGTGCCACCCGGGACCCTTGGACTAATGAAAAACTGTTTTTT.

The V and J genes are TRBV28 and TRBJ2-7; 8 nucleotides match TRBD1. This CDR3 contains 17 residues. V was clipped by 2 bases and J by 4 bases; unmatched bases: 13. CDR1 and CDR2 from the germline V gene are MDHEN and SYDVKM. The CDR3, as DNA: TGTGCCAGCAGTTTACTAACCGCGGACAGGGTCAAGTACGAGCAGTACTTC. It yields the protein CASSLLTADRVKYEQYF.

In this sample, this clone turned up a few times. The chain carries TRBV7-6 and TRBJ2-3, with 9 positions matching TRBD2. The germline V gene encodes CDR1 SGHVS and CDR2 FNYEAQ. With V trimmed by 7 bases and J by 2 bases, 4 bases remained unmatched. The CDR3 sequence is 14 residues long. The CDR3 DNA sequence: TGTGCCAGCAAAATAGCGGGAGACACAGATACGCAGTATTTT. Encoded protein: CASKIAGDTDTQYF.

The V gene is TRBV13, the J gene TRBJ2-5, with 10 nucleotides matching TRBD2. J lost 5 bases, V lost 0 bases, and 6 bases had no gene match. Germline CDR1 reads PRHDT; CDR2 reads FYEKMQ (reference sequence). This CDR3 comprises 16 residues. The CDR3 spells CASSLGASGSQETQYF. The CDR3 DNA reads as TGTGCCAGCAGCTTAGGGGCTAGCGGGAGTCAGGAGACCCAGTACTTC.

V gene TRBV11-3 combines with J gene TRBJ2-1, with 8 bases lining up with TRBD2. V shed 3 bases, J shed 9 bases, and the junction held 10 bases outside the gene matches. CDR3 length: 15 amino acids. The germline CDR1 and CDR2 sequences are SGHNT and YENEEA. CDR3 DNA sequence: TGTGCCAGCAGCTTGTCTCGGGAGGGAACGATTGAGCAGTTCTTC. As protein: CASSLSREGTIEQFF.

This CDR3 is CATSRDPRGATQYF. The CDR3 nucleotides are TGTGCCACCAGCAGAGACCCTAGGGGAGCTACGCAGTATTTT. The genes are TRBV15 and TRBJ2-3, with D perhaps assigned TRBD1 or TRBD2 (5 bases each). Looked up from germline, CDR1 is LNHNV and CDR2 is YYDKDF (reference sequence). The V gene lost 0 bases and the J gene lost 8 bases, with 12 bases spanning the gap. This CDR3 comprises 14 residues.

The rearrangement uses TRBV6-8 and TRBJ2-7; D may be TRBD1 or TRBD2 (5 bases each). V lost 6 bases, J lost 3 bases, and 12 bases lay in between. CDR1 is MNHGY and CDR2 is SAAAGT in the germline V gene. The CDR3 runs to 13 residues. The CDR3, as DNA: TGTGCCAGCAGACCGGGACGCATCTACGAGCAGTACTTC. Amino acid sequence: CASRPGRIYEQYF.

This clone was picked up a small number of times. V gene TRBV6-8 combines with J gene TRBJ2-6; 7 positions agree with TRBD1. The CDR3 covers 17 residues. Trimming cost V 5 bases and J 2 bases; bases outside gene matches: 9. Germline lookup yields CDR1 MNHGY and CDR2 SAAAGT. Here the CDR3 DNA reads TGTGCCAGCAGTACCTTGGACAGGCACACTGGGGCCAACGTCCTGACTTTC. This encodes CASSTLDRHTGANVLTF.

This clone is deemed medium-sized (0.01 to 0.1%). The chain joins TRBV11-3 to TRBJ2-3; TRBD1 matches at 8 bases. The V gene end was trimmed by 3 bases and the J gene end by 4 bases; junction bases not matched to a gene: 9. The CDR3 runs to 16 residues. Germline V lookup: CDR1 SGHNT, CDR2 YENEEA. The CDR3 loop is CASSFLGQGEADTQYF. CDR3 nucleotide sequence: TGTGCCAGCAGCTTCCTCGGACAGGGTGAGGCAGATACGCAGTATTTT.

This clone was observed a handful of times. The chain carries TRBV6-8 and TRBJ1-2; D perhaps matches TRBD1 (5 bases). Per germline, CDR1 MNHGY and CDR2 SAAAGT. Between the trimmed V and J ends, which lost 2 bases and 4 bases, there was a span of 11 bases. This CDR3 comprises 14 residues. CDR3 region: CASSYHGGIYGYTF. As DNA, the CDR3 is TGTGCCAGCAGTTACCACGGGGGTATCTATGGCTACACCTTC.

This clone was counted a few times. The chain uses TRBV11-3 and TRBJ1-3; D remains ambiguous. The CDR3 loop spans 15 amino acids. Germline V gene data show CDR1 as SGHNT and CDR2 as YENEEA. The V end was cut by 4 bases, the J end by 0 bases, with 10 bases between. This CDR3 reads CASSSDGFSGNTIYF. In nucleotides, the CDR3 is TGTGCCAGCAGCTCCGACGGTTTCTCTGGAAACACCATATATTTT. The full variable domain, in which reference TRBV11-3 and TRBJ1-3 provide the parts outside the CDR3, is EAGVVQSPRYKIIEKKQPVAFWCNPISGHNTLYWYLQNLGQGPELLIRYENEEAVDDSQLPKDRFSAERLKGVDSTLKIQPAELGDSAVYLCASSSDGFSGNTIYFGEGSWLTVV.

The rearrangement links TRBV9 to TRBJ2-1; 10 bases match TRBD2. The J segment lost 5 bases and the V segment lost 7 bases, leaving 12 bases of the junction unmatched. From germline, CDR1 is SGDLS and CDR2 YYNGEE. There are 16 residues in the CDR3. CDR3 bases: TGTGCCAGCGGGACTAGCGCGACGGAGATTGACAATGAGCAGTTCTTC. This encodes CASGTSATEIDNEQFF. Full variable domain (missing parts from reference TRBV9 and TRBJ2-1): DSGVTQTPKHLITATGQRVTLRCSPRSGDLSVYWYQQSLDQGLQFLIQYYNGEERAKGNILERFSAQQFPDLHSELNLSSLELGDSALYFCASGTSATEIDNEQFFGPGTRLTVL.

This clone was seen a handful of times. In DNA form, the CDR3 reads TGTGCCAGCAGTACCCGGGAAACGCAGTATTTT. Its protein product is CASSTRETQYF. The chain is built from TRBV6-7 and TRBJ2-3, with a possible D match to TRBD2 (5 bases). TRBV6-7 is designated an ORF whose function remains uncertain. Trimming removed 5 bases from V and 9 bases from J, with 9 bases in between. There are 11 residues in the CDR3.

The rearrangement joins TRBV18 to TRBJ1-4; D might be TRBD1 (5 bases). The CDR3 consists of 15 residues. CDR1 KGHSH and CDR2 LQKENI come from the germline V gene. V was cut by 6 bases and J by 8 bases, with 19 bases left in between. CDR3 loop: CASSPSQERGEKLFF. The CDR3 DNA reads as TGTGCCAGCTCTCCGTCACAGGAAAGGGGCGAAAAACTGTTTTTT.

The CDR3 is CASGQGRAEKLFF. The CDR3 nucleotides are TGTGCCAGTGGGCAGGGGCGTGCTGAAAAACTGTTTTTT. The chain has TRBV19 and TRBJ1-4; a weak D match, TRBD1 (6 bases). The CDR3 is made up of 13 amino acids. The germline V and J ends were trimmed by 8 bases and 7 bases, with 14 bases remaining between them. CDR1 is LNHDA, CDR2 SQIVND, per germline (reference sequence).